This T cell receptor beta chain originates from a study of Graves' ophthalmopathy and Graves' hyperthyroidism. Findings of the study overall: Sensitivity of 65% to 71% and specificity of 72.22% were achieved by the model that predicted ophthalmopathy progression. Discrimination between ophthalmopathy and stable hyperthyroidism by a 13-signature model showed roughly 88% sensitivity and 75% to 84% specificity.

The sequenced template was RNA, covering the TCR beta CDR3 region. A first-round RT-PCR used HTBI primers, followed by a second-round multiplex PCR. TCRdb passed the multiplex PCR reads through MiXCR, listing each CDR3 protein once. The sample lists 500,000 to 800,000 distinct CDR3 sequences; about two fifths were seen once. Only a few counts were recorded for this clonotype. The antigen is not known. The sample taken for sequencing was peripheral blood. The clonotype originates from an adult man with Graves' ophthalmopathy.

The DNA for the CDR3 is TGTGCCAGCAGACCTCACTTTGAGACTGAAGCTTTCTTT. It specifies CASRPHFETEAFF. The genes are TRBV5-8 and TRBJ1-1; D is uncertain. Trimming removed 5 bases from V and 5 bases from J, with 13 bases in between. The CDR3 consists of 13 residues. Germline V gene lookup returns CDR1 SGHTS and CDR2 YDEGEE.